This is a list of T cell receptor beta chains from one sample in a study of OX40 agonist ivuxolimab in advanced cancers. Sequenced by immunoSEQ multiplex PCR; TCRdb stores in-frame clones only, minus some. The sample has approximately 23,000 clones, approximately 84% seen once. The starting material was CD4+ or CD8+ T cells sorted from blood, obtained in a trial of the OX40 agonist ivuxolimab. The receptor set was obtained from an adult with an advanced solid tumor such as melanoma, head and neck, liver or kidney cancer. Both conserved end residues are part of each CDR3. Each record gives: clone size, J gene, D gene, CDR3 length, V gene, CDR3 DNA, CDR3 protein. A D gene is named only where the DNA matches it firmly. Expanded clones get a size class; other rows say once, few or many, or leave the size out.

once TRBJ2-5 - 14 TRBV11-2 TGTGCCAGCAGCTTAGGACAGATCCAAGAGACCCAGTACTTC CASSLGQIQETQYF
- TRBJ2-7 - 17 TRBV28 TGTGCCAGCAGTTTGCATCAAAGCCGGGCCGGCTCCTACGAGCAGTACTTC CASSLHQSRAGSYEQYF
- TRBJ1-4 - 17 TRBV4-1 TGCGCCAGCAGCCAAGGGATTATCGGGGTTGTTAATGAAAAACTGTTTTTT CASSQGIIGVVNEKLFF
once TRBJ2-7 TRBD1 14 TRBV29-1 TGCAGCGTTGAAGATCCAGGGGGCTCCTACGAGCAGTACTTC CSVEDPGGSYEQYF
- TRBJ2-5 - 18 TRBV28 TGTGCCAGCAGTTTAGTTGGGGACTCTGACCCTTCCCAAGAGACCCAGTACTTC CASSLVGDSDPSQETQYF
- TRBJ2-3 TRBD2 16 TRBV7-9 TGTGCCAGCAGCTTAACTGGACTAGCGTCGGAAGATACGCAGTATTTT CASSLTGLASEDTQYF
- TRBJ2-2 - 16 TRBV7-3 TGTGCCAGCAGCCCCCTGGGGGGGCGGTACACCGGGGAGCTGTTTTTT CASSPLGGRYTGELFF
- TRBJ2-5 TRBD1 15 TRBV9 TGTGCCAGCAGCGTAGGACAGGGGGCAATCGAGACCCAGTACTTC CASSVGQGAIETQYF
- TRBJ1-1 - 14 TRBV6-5 TGTGCCAGCACCCGCAGGGGTATGAACACTGAAGCTTTCTTT CASTRRGMNTEAFF
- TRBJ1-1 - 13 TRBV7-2 TGTGCCAGCAGCTTAAGGGGTAACACTGAAGCTTTCTTT CASSLRGNTEAFF
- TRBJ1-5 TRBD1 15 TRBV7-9 TGTGCCAGCAGCGCACTAGGGGGCAGCAATCAGCCCCAGCATTTT CASSALGGSNQPQHF
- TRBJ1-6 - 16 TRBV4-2 TGTGCCAGCAGCCAAGAAAGGTACTCCTATAATTCACCCCTCCACTTT CASSQERYSYNSPLHF
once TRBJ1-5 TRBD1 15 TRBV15 TGTGCCACCAGCAGGACAGGGGAAGGCAATCAGCCCCAGCATTTT CATSRTGEGNQPQHF
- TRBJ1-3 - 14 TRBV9 TGTGCCAGCAGCACTCCTAGGACTGGAAACACCATATATTTT CASSTPRTGNTIYF
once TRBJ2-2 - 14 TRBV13 TGTGCCAGCAGCGGACCGCTTACGGGCGGGGAGCTGTTTTTT CASSGPLTGGELFF
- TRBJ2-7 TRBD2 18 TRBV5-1 TGCGCCAGCAGCTTGGGGACTAGCGGGGGGCCCCCCTCCTACGAGCAGTACTTC CASSLGTSGGPPSYEQYF
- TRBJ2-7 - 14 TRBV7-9 TGTGCCAGCAGCCCCCCGGATGGGGGCCGCGAGCAGTACTTC CASSPPDGGREQYF
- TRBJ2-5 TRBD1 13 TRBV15 TGTGCCACCAACCGGGACAGCCAAGAGACCCAGTACTTC CATNRDSQETQYF
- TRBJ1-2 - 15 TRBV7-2 TGTGCCAGCAGCTTAGGATGGAGCCCTGGGTTAGGCTACACCTTC CASSLGWSPGLGYTF
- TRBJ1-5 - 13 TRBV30 TGTGCCTGGTCTACAGGGAGCAATCAGCCCCAGCATTTT CAWSTGSNQPQHF
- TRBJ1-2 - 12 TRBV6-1 TGTGCCAGCGTACTAGCTAACTATGGCTACACCTTC CASVLANYGYTF
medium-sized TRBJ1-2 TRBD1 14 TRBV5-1 TGCGCCAGCAGCTTGGTAGACAGGGTAGAGGGCTACACCTTC CASSLVDRVEGYTF
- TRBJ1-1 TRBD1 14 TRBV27 TGTGCCAGCAGCCTACAGGGGGCGAACACTGAAGCTTTCTTT CASSLQGANTEAFF
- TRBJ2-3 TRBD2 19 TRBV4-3 TGCGCCAGCAGCCAAGTTGGTCTAGCGGGGGATACTAGCACAGATACGCAGTATTTT CASSQVGLAGDTSTDTQYF
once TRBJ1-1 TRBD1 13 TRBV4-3 TGCGCCAGCAGCCAAGATGGGACAGAAATCTTGGACTTC CASSQDGTEILDF
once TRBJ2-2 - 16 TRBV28 TGTGCCAGCAGTCATAATTTAGGGTGGGAGACCGGGGAGCTGTTTTTT CASSHNLGWETGELFF
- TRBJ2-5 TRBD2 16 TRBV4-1 TGCGCCAGCAGCCCCCTAGCGGGGGGCTCGGAGGAGACCCAGTACTTC CASSPLAGGSEETQYF
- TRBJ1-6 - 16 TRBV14 TGTGCCAGCAGCCACGGGGGGCTTTCCTATAATTCACCCCTCCACTTT CASSHGGLSYNSPLHF
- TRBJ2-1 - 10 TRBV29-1 TGCAGCGTCCTACAGGGCCAGGGGTTCTTC CSVLQGQGFF
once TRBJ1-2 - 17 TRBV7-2 TGTGCCAGCAGCTTAGCGTCATTTATTAGGGCAGACGCTGGCTACACCTTC CASSLASFIRADAGYTF
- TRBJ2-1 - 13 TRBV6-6 TGTGCCAGCAGCCTCTACAGTAACAATGAGCAGTTCTTC CASSLYSNNEQFF
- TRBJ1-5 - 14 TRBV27 TGTGCCAGCAGTCCCACAGGGCCCTATCAGCCCCAGCATTTT CASSPTGPYQPQHF
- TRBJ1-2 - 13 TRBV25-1 TGTGCCAGCAGTGTACCATCAGGGGATGGCTACACCTTC CASSVPSGDGYTF
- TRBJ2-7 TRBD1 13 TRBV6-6 TGTGCCAGCAGCCACAGGGGTTCCTACGAGCAGTACTTC CASSHRGSYEQYF
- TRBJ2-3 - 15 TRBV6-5 TGTGCCACTACCCCGGGAGGGGGCGGTGCAGATACGCAGTATTTT CATTPGGGGADTQYF
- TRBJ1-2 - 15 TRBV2 TGTGCCAGCCTCGGGACGCTAGATCCTAACTATGGCTACACCTTC CASLGTLDPNYGYTF
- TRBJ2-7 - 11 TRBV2 TGTGCCAGCAGGGACACGTACGAGCAGTACTTC CASRDTYEQYF
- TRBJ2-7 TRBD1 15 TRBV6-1 TGTGTCACACTTCCCCCGGGGACAGTGTCCTACGAGCAGTACTTC CVTLPPGTVSYEQYF
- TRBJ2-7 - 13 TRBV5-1 TGCGCCAGCAGCTTGGCCCCTATAGACGAGCAGTACTTC CASSLAPIDEQYF
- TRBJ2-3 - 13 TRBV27 TGTGCCAGCAGTTTTAGGAACACAGATACGCAGTATTTT CASSFRNTDTQYF
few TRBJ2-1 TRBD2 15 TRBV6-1 TGTGCCAGCAGTTCGACTAGCGGGGGTGGGAATGAGCAGTTCTTC CASSSTSGGGNEQFF
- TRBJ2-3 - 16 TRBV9 TGTGCCAGCAGCGCCCCGGGGGGCAGCTACACAGATACGCAGTATTTT CASSAPGGSYTDTQYF
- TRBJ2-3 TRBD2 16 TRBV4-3 TGCGCCAGCAGCCCGCGGACTAGCGGGGGTTTGGATACGCAGTATTTT CASSPRTSGGLDTQYF
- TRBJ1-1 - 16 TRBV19 TGTGCCAGTAGTACGGGGGCGCAGGCTGATGGAACTGAAGCTTTCTTT CASSTGAQADGTEAFF
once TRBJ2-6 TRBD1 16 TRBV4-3 TGCGCCAGCAGCCTGGACAGGACCTCTGGGGCCAACGTCCTGACTTTC CASSLDRTSGANVLTF
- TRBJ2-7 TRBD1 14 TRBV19 TGTGCCAGTACACCGACAGGGGGTATCTACAAGCAGTACTTC CASTPTGGIYKQYF
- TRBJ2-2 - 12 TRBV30 TGTGCCTGGAGTGTAAGGACCGGGGAGCTGTTTTTT CAWSVRTGELFF
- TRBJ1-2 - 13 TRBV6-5 TGTGCCAGCCGTGGTCCAGGGGACTATGGCTACACCTTC CASRGPGDYGYTF
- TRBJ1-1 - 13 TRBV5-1 TGCGCCAGCCTCGGTCAGGGTTACACTGAAGCTTTCTTT CASLGQGYTEAFF
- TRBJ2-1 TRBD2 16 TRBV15 TGTGCCACCAGCAGTGGGTTGGCGGGGGAGTACAATGAGCAGTTCTTC CATSSGLAGEYNEQFF
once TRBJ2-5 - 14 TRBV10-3 TGTGCCATCAGTGGAGGACTGCAGCCAGAGACCCAGTACTTC CAISGGLQPETQYF